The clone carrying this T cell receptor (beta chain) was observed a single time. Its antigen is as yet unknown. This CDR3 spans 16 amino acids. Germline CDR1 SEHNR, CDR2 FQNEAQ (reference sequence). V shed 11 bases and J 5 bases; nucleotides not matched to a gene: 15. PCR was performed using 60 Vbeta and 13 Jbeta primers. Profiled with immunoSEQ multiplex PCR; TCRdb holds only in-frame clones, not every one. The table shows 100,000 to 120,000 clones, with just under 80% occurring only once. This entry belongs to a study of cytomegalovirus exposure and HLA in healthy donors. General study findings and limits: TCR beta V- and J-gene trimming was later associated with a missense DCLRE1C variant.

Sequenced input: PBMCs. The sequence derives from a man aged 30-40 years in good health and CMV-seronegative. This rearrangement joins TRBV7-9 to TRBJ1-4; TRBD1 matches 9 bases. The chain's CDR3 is CAGGGTGYRLNEKLFF. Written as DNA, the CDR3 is TGTGCCGGGGGAGGGACAGGGTATCGGCTGAATGAAAAACTGTTTTTT.